This is a list of T cell receptor beta chains from one sample in a study of Ad26.COV2.S vaccination and SARS-CoV-2 variants. Profiling relied on immunoSEQ multiplex PCR, and the TCRdb table lists in-frame clones only, not all of them. The data hold about 350,000 clones, with 85% to 90% observed a single time. The material was peripheral blood, obtained in a trial of Ad26.COV2.S vaccine versus placebo. The receptors shown here come from a person between 18 and 60 years old who received the Ad26.COV2.S COVID-19 vaccine or a placebo. CDR3s include the opening cysteine and the closing phenylalanine or tryptophan. Fields, in order: J gene, clone size, V gene, D gene, CDR3 protein, CDR3 DNA. A D gene is named only where the DNA matches it firmly. Rows may omit the clone size; those that give it use once, few, many or a size class.

J: TRBJ1-4
size: once
V: TRBV28
D: -
CDR3: CASSSSTYHGEKLFF
DNA: TGTGCCAGCAGTTCCTCGACGTACCATGGAGAAAAACTGTTTTTT

J: TRBJ1-5
size: -
V: TRBV7-3
D: -
CDR3: CASTLKVRAAMQPQHF
DNA: TGTGCCAGCACCCTTAAGGTCAGGGCTGCAATGCAGCCCCAGCATTTT

J: TRBJ1-1
size: -
V: TRBV6-5
D: -
CDR3: CASTPGWVNTEAFF
DNA: TGTGCCAGCACCCCAGGGTGGGTGAACACTGAAGCTTTCTTT

J: TRBJ1-5
size: -
V: TRBV21-1
D: -
CDR3: CASSKRRGNQPQHF
DNA: TGTGCCAGCAGCAAAAGGCGGGGTAATCAGCCCCAGCATTTT

J: TRBJ2-3
size: -
V: TRBV9
D: TRBD2
CDR3: CASSVAGGWTDTQYF
DNA: TGTGCCAGCAGCGTGGCGGGAGGGTGGACAGATACGCAGTATTTT

J: TRBJ1-1
size: -
V: TRBV7-9
D: -
CDR3: CASSSPLQANTEAFF
DNA: TGTGCCAGCAGCTCTCCGCTGCAGGCGAACACTGAAGCTTTCTTT

J: TRBJ1-5
size: -
V: TRBV28
D: TRBD1
CDR3: CASSLGQGYNQPQHF
DNA: TGTGCCAGCAGTCTGGGACAGGGTTACAATCAGCCCCAGCATTTT

J: TRBJ1-6
size: -
V: TRBV4-3
D: -
CDR3: CASSQDKGFNSPLHF
DNA: TGCGCCAGCAGCCAAGATAAGGGGTTTAATTCACCCCTCCACTTT

J: TRBJ1-4
size: -
V: TRBV7-2
D: -
CDR3: CASSRGLTNEKLFF
DNA: TGTGCCAGCAGCCGGGGATTAACTAATGAAAAACTGTTTTTT

J: TRBJ2-1
size: -
V: TRBV15
D: TRBD1
CDR3: CAIAEPGTGGNEQFF
DNA: TGTGCCATCGCCGAGCCCGGGACAGGGGGCAATGAGCAGTTCTTC

J: TRBJ2-5
size: -
V: TRBV9
D: -
CDR3: CASSVSGVGETQYF
DNA: TGTGCCAGCAGCGTTTCTGGGGTGGGAGAGACCCAGTACTTC

J: TRBJ2-1
size: -
V: TRBV7-9
D: -
CDR3: CASSPSLAPVYNEQFF
DNA: TGTGCCAGCAGCCCGAGTCTAGCGCCAGTGTACAATGAGCAGTTCTTC

J: TRBJ2-2
size: -
V: TRBV5-4
D: TRBD2
CDR3: CASSLGGGSGELFF
DNA: TGTGCCAGCAGCTTAGGCGGGGGATCCGGGGAGCTGTTTTTT

J: TRBJ2-3
size: -
V: TRBV3-1/TRBV3-2
D: -
CDR3: CASSQGVAQDTQYF
DNA: TGTGCCAGCAGCCAAGGGGTAGCTCAAGATACGCAGTATTTT

J: TRBJ2-1
size: -
V: TRBV19
D: -
CDR3: CASTPGRAYNEQFF
DNA: TGTGCCAGTACCCCTGGAAGGGCGTACAATGAGCAGTTCTTC

J: TRBJ2-1
size: -
V: TRBV19
D: TRBD2
CDR3: CASSIGTSDHSYNEQFF
DNA: TGTGCCAGTAGTATAGGCACTAGCGACCACTCCTACAATGAGCAGTTCTTC

J: TRBJ2-3
size: -
V: TRBV5-4
D: -
CDR3: CASSFSGGRADTQYF
DNA: TGTGCCAGCAGCTTCTCGGGGGGCAGGGCAGATACGCAGTATTTT

J: TRBJ1-4
size: -
V: TRBV24-1
D: -
CDR3: CATSDELSGIGEKLFF
DNA: TGTGCCACCAGTGACGAATTATCAGGTATCGGTGAAAAACTGTTTTTT

J: TRBJ2-3
size: -
V: TRBV7-3
D: TRBD2
CDR3: CASSFTSGGTDTQYF
DNA: TGTGCCAGCAGCTTCACTAGCGGGGGCACAGATACGCAGTATTTT

J: TRBJ1-2
size: -
V: TRBV2
D: TRBD1
CDR3: CASTVQGADYGYTF
DNA: TGTGCCAGCACTGTTCAGGGGGCGGACTATGGCTACACCTTC

J: TRBJ2-1
size: once
V: TRBV2
D: TRBD2
CDR3: CASSERGMNNEQFF
DNA: TGTGCCAGTAGCGAGCGGGGTATGAACAATGAGCAGTTCTTC

J: TRBJ1-2
size: -
V: TRBV3-1/TRBV3-2
D: -
CDR3: CASSQGVNYGYTF
DNA: TGTGCCAGCAGCCAAGGGGTTAACTATGGCTACACCTTC

J: TRBJ1-5
size: -
V: TRBV7-2
D: -
CDR3: CASSLEGAGWDSNQPQHF
DNA: TGTGCCAGCAGCTTAGAAGGTGCAGGTTGGGATAGCAATCAGCCCCAGCATTTT

J: TRBJ2-2
size: -
V: TRBV6-5
D: -
CDR3: CASNKLAPTSGELFF
DNA: TGTGCCAGCAATAAGTTGGCCCCGACATCCGGGGAGCTGTTTTTT

J: TRBJ2-1
size: -
V: TRBV18
D: TRBD1
CDR3: CASSRDRDSLEQFF
DNA: TGTGCCAGCTCGAGGGACAGGGATTCTCTTGAGCAGTTCTTC

J: TRBJ2-1
size: -
V: TRBV7-8
D: -
CDR3: CASSLAMVSSQHNEQFF
DNA: TGTGCCAGCAGCTTAGCTATGGTCAGCTCGCAACACAATGAGCAGTTCTTC

J: TRBJ2-3
size: -
V: TRBV24-1
D: TRBD1
CDR3: CATSELGTGSTDTQYF
DNA: TGTGCCACCAGCGAATTAGGGACAGGGTCCACAGATACGCAGTATTTT

J: TRBJ2-7
size: -
V: TRBV14
D: -
CDR3: CASSQVNFAYEQYF
DNA: TGTGCCAGCAGCCAAGTCAACTTTGCCTACGAGCAGTACTTC

J: TRBJ1-2
size: -
V: TRBV6-5
D: -
CDR3: CASSPLQGFDGYTF
DNA: TGTGCCAGCAGTCCCCTTCAGGGATTCGATGGCTACACCTTC

J: TRBJ1-2
size: -
V: TRBV20-1
D: TRBD1
CDR3: CSAHRGDGYTF
DNA: TGCAGTGCTCACAGGGGAGATGGCTACACCTTC

J: TRBJ2-7
size: -
V: TRBV6-6
D: -
CDR3: CASSYADGYEQYF
DNA: TGTGCCAGCAGTTACGCGGACGGCTACGAGCAGTACTTC

J: TRBJ2-7
size: -
V: TRBV29-1
D: -
CDR3: CSVEGDRSNEQYF
DNA: TGCAGCGTGGAGGGTGACAGATCCAACGAGCAGTACTTC

J: TRBJ2-7
size: -
V: TRBV7-9
D: TRBD1
CDR3: CASSLITGVTYEQYF
DNA: TGTGCCAGCAGCTTAATAACAGGGGTTACCTACGAGCAGTACTTC

J: TRBJ2-5
size: -
V: TRBV27
D: TRBD2
CDR3: CASKLLAGVETQYF
DNA: TGTGCCAGCAAACTTCTAGCGGGAGTAGAGACCCAGTACTTC

J: TRBJ2-5
size: -
V: TRBV6-5
D: -
CDR3: CASSYGGGQETQYF
DNA: TGTGCCAGCAGCTACGGAGGGGGCCAAGAGACCCAGTACTTC

J: TRBJ2-3
size: -
V: TRBV7-9
D: TRBD2
CDR3: CASREREDTDTQYF
DNA: TGTGCCAGCAGGGAGCGGGAAGACACAGATACGCAGTATTTT

J: TRBJ1-1
size: -
V: TRBV6-1
D: -
CDR3: CASSDDITNTEAFF
DNA: TGTGCCAGCAGTGACGACATTACGAACACTGAAGCTTTCTTT

J: TRBJ2-7
size: -
V: TRBV7-2
D: -
CDR3: CASSSDTVYEQYF
DNA: TGTGCCAGCAGCTCGGACACTGTCTACGAGCAGTACTTC

J: TRBJ2-5
size: -
V: TRBV7-6
D: TRBD2
CDR3: CASSPVGGVSQETQYF
DNA: TGTGCCAGCAGCCCGGTCGGGGGGGTGAGCCAAGAGACCCAGTACTTC

J: TRBJ2-3
size: -
V: TRBV9
D: TRBD2
CDR3: CASSRTSGSTDTQYF
DNA: TGTGCCAGCAGCCGGACTAGCGGTAGCACAGATACGCAGTATTTT

J: TRBJ1-1
size: -
V: TRBV11-2
D: -
CDR3: CASSLAGADDTEAFF
DNA: TGTGCCAGCAGCTTAGCAGGGGCGGATGATACTGAAGCTTTCTTT

J: TRBJ1-4
size: -
V: TRBV2
D: TRBD1
CDR3: CASTILKGALDEKLFF
DNA: TGTGCCAGCACCATCCTTAAGGGGGCTTTGGATGAAAAACTGTTTTTT